This is a list of T cell receptor beta chains from one sample in a study of control samples from healthy donors and cancer patients. Sequencing was performed with immunoSEQ multiplex PCR; in TCRdb, only in-frame clones are kept and a portion is missing. The table has 140,000 to 150,000 clones, 75% to 95% seen once. Sequenced material: blood. The receptors were sampled from a man younger than 45 in good health. Both conserved end residues are trimmed from each CDR3. D genes are given only for firm matches.

j_call	d_call	v_call	cdr3_aa
TRBJ1-1	TRBD1	TRBV27	ASTRTGMNTEAF
TRBJ2-3	.	TRBV5-1	ASSLEIGGPDTQY
TRBJ1-1	.	TRBV27	ASSEGPESEAF
TRBJ2-7	.	TRBV2	ASSEVNEQY
TRBJ1-6	.	TRBV5-5	ASSAGTPNSPLH
TRBJ2-3	.	TRBV5-6	ASSLALVASDTQY
TRBJ2-7	TRBD1	TRBV5-1	ASRSYRGSHEQC
TRBJ1-4	.	TRBV5-1	ASSRWGGPEKLF
TRBJ1-1	TRBD1	TRBV18	ASSRRTGNTEAF
TRBJ2-1	.	TRBV21-1	ARSGGSFNEQF
TRBJ2-1	TRBD2	TRBV6-1	ASRQGTSRQF
TRBJ2-1	TRBD2	TRBV7-3	ASFSGLAGDEQF
TRBJ1-6	.	TRBV30	AWSGERGDSPLH
TRBJ2-6	.	TRBV11-2	ASSLTDSSGANVLT
TRBJ1-1	.	TRBV7-9	ASSSTEAF
TRBJ2-1	TRBD2	TRBV24-1	ATSISGGNEQF
TRBJ2-7	.	TRBV6-5	ASGYRSREQY
TRBJ1-6	TRBD1	TRBV7-9	ASSWGTGGFGSPLH
TRBJ1-5	TRBD1	TRBV24-1	ATSDPGQGAHQPQH
TRBJ2-3	TRBD2	TRBV6-5	ASSYGRGGEDTQY
TRBJ2-3	.	TRBV9	ASSVEASRTQY
TRBJ2-7	TRBD2	TRBV4-2	ASSYGLAGANSYEQY
TRBJ1-2	.	TRBV6-5	ASTSTGGRNGYT
TRBJ1-1	.	TRBV5-1	ASSLVSGDNTEAF
TRBJ1-5	.	TRBV28	ASSLLAWGNQPQH
TRBJ2-3	.	TRBV9	ASSDRRGYTDTQY
TRBJ2-1	TRBD1	TRBV10-3	AISYSGTGGWNEQF
TRBJ2-4	.	TRBV19	ASSIVGGDIQY
TRBJ1-6	.	TRBV6-5	ASSRTVAYNSPLH
TRBJ2-3	.	TRBV28	ASSFYTDTQY